This entry lists 25 T cell receptor beta chains sequenced from one sample in a study of PD-1 blockade in classical Hodgkin lymphoma. Assay: immunoSEQ multiplex PCR; the TCRdb copy retains only in-frame clones and omits some. The sample gives around 100,000 clones, about 89% of which show up once; 6.6% is in the top ten. Every patient experienced relapse after autologous stem cell transplantation, and brentuximab vedotin exposure varied. This material consisted of peripheral blood mononuclear cells (PBMCs), taken before the second cycle of nivolumab. The source of these receptors is a human donor with classical Hodgkin lymphoma.

The CDR3, as DNA: TGTGCCAGCAGCCCCCCGAACAGGAATGAAAAACTGTTTTTT. The encoded protein is CASSPPNRNEKLFF. V is TRBV7-2 and J is TRBJ1-4; weak D call: TRBD1 (5 bases). Germline V gene lookup returns CDR1 SGHTA and CDR2 FQGNSA. The CDR3 spans 14 residues. With 5 bases removed from V and 5 bases from J, the gap between germline ends came to 12 bases.

This clone was detected once. The chain links TRBV2 to TRBJ2-3; 8 positions match TRBD2. The germline V gene encodes CDR1 SNHLY and CDR2 FYNNEI. V dropped 3 bases and J dropped 6; count of bases not matched to a gene: 5. The CDR3 extends over 14 amino acids. The CDR3 coding sequence is TGTGCCAGCAGTGAGATCGCTAGCGGGGATACGCAGTATTTT. Residues: CASSEIASGDTQYF.

V gene TRBV5-1 combines with J gene TRBJ1-3, with a tentative D call TRBD1 (5 bases). Germline CDR1 is SGHRS and CDR2 is YFSETQ. V was shortened by 4 bases and J by 0 bases, with 11 bases between the two germline ends. The CDR3 sequence is 15 residues long. CDR3 bases: TGCGCCAGCAGCGCGGGGGGGAACTCTGGAAACACCATATATTTT. Translation: CASSAGGNSGNTIYF.

The chain employs TRBV15 and TRBJ1-1; D might be TRBD1 (5 bases). The germline V gene encodes CDR1 LNHNV and CDR2 YYDKDF (reference sequence). This CDR3 comprises 13 residues. V was shortened by 5 bases and J by 2 bases, with 9 bases between the two germline ends. The CDR3 DNA reads as TGTGCCACCAGCGTGGACATAAACACTGAAGCTTTCTTT. Translating gives CATSVDINTEAFF.

The rearrangement uses TRBV11-2 and TRBJ1-2, with unresolved D. CDR3 length equals 14 residues. Germline V gene sequence: CDR1 SGHAT, CDR2 FQNNGV. Trimming took off 1 base at V and 5 bases at J, with 11 bases between the two ends. CDR3 in amino acids: CASSLVNMRYGYTF. CDR3 DNA: TGTGCCAGCAGCTTAGTTAACATGAGATATGGCTACACCTTC.

The chain employs TRBV10-3 and TRBJ2-2; no clear D gene. With 2 bases removed from V and 0 bases from J, the gap between germline ends came to 10 bases. This CDR3 spans 16 amino acids. Looked up from germline, CDR1 is ENHRY and CDR2 is SYGVKD. The DNA of the CDR3 is TGTGCCATCAGTGAGAAACGTGGAGCGAACACCGGGGAGCTGTTTTTT. Translating it yields CAISEKRGANTGELFF.

This clone was seen a single time. The chain carries TRBV5-1 and TRBJ1-1; maybe TRBD1 (5 bases). CDR1 and CDR2 (germline): SGHRS, YFSETQ. Trimming removed 4 bases from V and 1 base from J, with 11 bases in between. CDR3 length: 14 residues. CDR3 sequence reads: CASSTGTANTEAFF. The CDR3 DNA reads as TGCGCCAGCAGCACCGGGACGGCGAACACTGAAGCTTTCTTT.

The table lists this clone with a few counts. The chain uses TRBV6-6 and TRBJ1-6, with D hard to call. CDR3 length equals 16 residues. Trimming left V 4 bases short and J 11 bases short, with 21 bases between. CDR1 and CDR2 (germline): MNHNY, SVGAGI (reference sequence). The CDR3 loop reads CASSSTSGPLRPPLHF. The CDR3 DNA reads TGTGCCAGCAGTTCCACCTCGGGCCCCCTCCGGCCACCCCTCCACTTT.

The V gene is TRBV5-4, the J gene TRBJ1-2, with TRBD1 identical over 7 bases. The CDR3 spans 16 residues. Germline values: CDR1 SGHNT, CDR2 YYREEE (reference sequence). V dropped 4 bases and J dropped 6; count of bases not matched to a gene: 15. The CDR3 reads CASSPPGEQGRHGYTF. DNA for the CDR3: TGTGCCAGCAGCCCACCCGGCGAACAGGGGAGGCATGGCTACACCTTC.

The chain links TRBV29-1 to TRBJ1-1, with D unresolved. This CDR3 has 12 amino acids. V was clipped by 7 bases and J by 1 base, with 10 bases between them. Germline values: CDR1 SQVTM, CDR2 ANQGSEA. CDR3 bases: TGCAGCGGACGAGGCGGGAACACTGAAGCTTTCTTT. It codes for CSGRGGNTEAFF. The full variable domain, rest sourced from reference TRBV29-1 and TRBJ1-1, is SAVISQKPSRDICQRGTSLTIQCQVDSQVTMMFWYRQQPGQSLTLIATANQGSEATYESGFVIDKFPISRPNLTFSTLTVSNMSPEDSSIYLCSGRGGNTEAFFGQGTRLTVV.

The chain couples TRBV18 to TRBJ2-7, with 7 bases that match TRBD1. The V gene end was trimmed by 6 bases and the J gene end by 0 bases; junction bases not matched to a gene: 5. In germline, CDR1 is KGHSH, CDR2 LQKENI. This CDR3 region has 14 residues. The CDR3: CASSRDSDSYEQYF. CDR3 in DNA: TGTGCCAGCTCCAGGGACAGTGACTCCTACGAGCAGTACTTC.

This clone was seen only once. Here the CDR3 DNA reads TGTGCCAGCAGCCTCCGGCGGACTGAAGCTTTCTTT. It yields the protein CASSLRRTEAFF. V is TRBV5-6 and J is TRBJ1-1; no definite D call. The CDR3 runs to 12 residues. Germline V gene lookup returns CDR1 SGHDT and CDR2 YYEEEE. Trimming removed 4 bases from V and 5 bases from J, with 9 bases in between.

The rearrangement links TRBV7-6 to TRBJ2-1; TRBD2 agrees at 7 bases. The germline V gene has CDR1 SGHVS and CDR2 FNYEAQ. With V trimmed by 1 base and J by 4 bases, 4 bases remained unmatched. CDR3 length equals 15 residues. The CDR3 coding sequence is TGTGCCAGCAGCTTAGTGTCGGGGGGTTACAATGAGCAGTTCTTC. Translation: CASSLVSGGYNEQFF.

In its sample, this clone was seen a few times. The V call is TRBV30, the J call TRBJ1-2; a weak D match, TRBD1 (5 bases). The V and J ends lost 4 bases and 6 bases respectively, with 15 bases between them. This CDR3 spans 13 amino acids. CDR1 is GTSNPN, CDR2 SVGIG, per germline (reference sequence). The CDR3 DNA reads as TGTGCCTGGATCGGACACCGGCCACATGGCTACACCTTC. This sequence encodes CAWIGHRPHGYTF. Based on the CDR3 plus reference TRBV30 and TRBJ1-2, the full variable domain is SQTIHQWPATLVQPVGSPLSLECTVEGTSNPNLYWYRQAAGRGLQLLFYSVGIGQISSEVPQNLSASRPQDRQFILSSKKLLLSDSGFYLCAWIGHRPHGYTFGSGTRLTVV.

The chain couples TRBV27 to TRBJ1-4; perhaps TRBD1 as D (6 bases). V lost 11 bases and J 1 base, leaving 17 bases between the germline ends. This CDR3 has 15 residues. Germline CDR1 reads MNHEY; CDR2 reads SMNVEV (reference sequence). CDR3 sequence reads: CASRRGILTNEKLFF. CDR3 nucleotides: TGTGCCTCCAGGAGGGGGATTCTAACTAATGAAAAACTGTTTTTT. Filled out from reference TRBV27 and TRBJ1-4, the complete variable domain reads EAQVTQNPRYLITVTGKKLTVTCSQNMNHEYMSWYRQDPGLGLRQIYYSMNVEVTDKGDVPEGYKVSRKEKRNFPLILESPSPNQTSLYFCASRRGILTNEKLFFGSGTQLSVL.

This clone occurred a few times. This chain uses TRBV11-2 with TRBJ1-6; D not resolved. The CDR3 length is 14 residues. V was pared by 5 bases and J by 7 bases, with 12 bases between. Germline V lookup: CDR1 SGHAT, CDR2 FQNNGV. The CDR3 loop reads CASSALGLNSPLHF. As DNA, the CDR3 is TGTGCCAGCAGCGCCCTAGGCCTAAATTCACCCCTCCACTTT.

A note on this clone: The junction does not match germline at one end; this may be a read error. The chain couples TRBV7-6 to TRBJ1-4; 7 bases fit TRBD1. The CDR3 sequence is 14 residues long. Germline CDR1 reads SGHVS; CDR2 reads FNYEAQ. CDR3 nucleotides: TGTGCCAGCAGGTTAGGGGGCCCAAATGAAAAACTGTTTTTT. This gives the protein CASRLGGPNEKLFF.

The table lists this clone with a few counts. The V call is TRBV19, the J call TRBJ1-6; D is unclear. V lost 4 bases and J lost 11, with 12 bases in between. Germline V CDR1 and CDR2: LNHDA, SQIVND (reference sequence). The CDR3 covers 13 residues. The CDR3 reads CASSSLVAAPLHF. The CDR3 region has the DNA TGTGCCAGTAGTAGCTTGGTGGCCGCACCCCTCCACTTT.

This sequence joins TRBV4-3 and TRBJ2-5, with D possibly TRBD2 on 5 matching bases. Germline CDR1 is LGHNA and CDR2 is YSLEER. The V and J ends lost 0 bases and 7 bases respectively, with 18 bases between them. The CDR3 extends over 16 amino acids. The DNA for the CDR3 is TGCGCCAGCAGCCAAGATAACCAAGCGGAGGTGAGGACCCAGTACTTC. This sequence encodes CASSQDNQAEVRTQYF.

This chain joins TRBV11-2 and TRBJ2-5; 8 nucleotides align to TRBD2. The V segment lost 5 bases and the J segment 6 bases; nucleotides outside the gene matches: 17. CDR1 SGHAT and CDR2 FQNNGV come from the germline V gene. This CDR3 is built from 17 residues. The CDR3 protein is CASSPGLVRGGRKTQYF. The CDR3 DNA reads TGTGCCAGCAGCCCCGGCCTGGTCCGGGGGGGAAGAAAGACCCAGTACTTC.

The chain has TRBV28 and TRBJ2-7; TRBD2 is a possible D gene (7 bases). V was pared by 6 bases and J by 4 bases, with 19 bases between. Germline CDR1 is MDHEN and CDR2 is SYDVKM. This CDR3 spans 15 amino acids. CDR3: CASSRLAGARYEQYF. The CDR3 DNA reads TGTGCCAGCAGCCGTTTGGCGGGGGCTAGATACGAGCAGTACTTC.

The CDR3 here is CASKTGDYGYTF. CDR3 bases: TGTGCCAGTAAAACAGGGGACTATGGCTACACCTTC. The chain has TRBV6-1 and TRBJ1-2, with 7 positions matching TRBD1. Germline V gives CDR1 MNHNS, CDR2 SASEGT. The CDR3 extends over 12 amino acids. Trimming at V came to 9 bases and at J to 3 bases, leaving 4 bases not matched to a gene.

The chain couples TRBV6-6 to TRBJ1-2, with 8 bases fitting TRBD1. This CDR3 region has 12 residues. Trimming cost V 6 bases and J 4 bases; bases outside gene matches: 1. Germline V gene sequence: CDR1 MNHNY, CDR2 SVGAGI (reference sequence). Here the CDR3 reads CASSGQGYGYTF. The CDR3 DNA reads as TGTGCCAGCAGCGGACAGGGCTATGGCTACACCTTC.

The chain employs TRBV9 and TRBJ2-5; 10 bases match TRBD2. Germline V gene lookup returns CDR1 SGDLS and CDR2 YYNGEE. Losses at the gene ends were 3 bases for V and 5 bases for J; bases not matched to a gene: 7. The CDR3 runs 15 residues. The CDR3 here is CASSASGGAVETQYF. In DNA form, the CDR3 reads TGTGCCAGCAGCGCCAGCGGGGGGGCCGTCGAGACCCAGTACTTC.

The chain is built from TRBV25-1 and TRBJ1-1, with TRBD1 matching over 10 bases. Germline V gene lookup returns CDR1 MGHDK and CDR2 SYGVNS. The junction had 3 bases not matched to a gene; V was cut back by 4 bases and J by 4 bases. The CDR3 sequence is 14 residues long. CDR3: CASSVRDRGTEAFF. Written as DNA, the CDR3 is TGTGCCAGCAGTGTTCGGGACAGGGGCACTGAAGCTTTCTTT.